This T cell receptor (beta chain) originates from a study of T cells in Graves' hyperthyroidism and ophthalmopathy. Germline loops: CDR1 SGHRS, CDR2 YFSETQ. CDR3 length equals 15 residues. J lost 8 bases, V lost 4 bases, and 11 bases had no gene match. The investigators amplified TCR beta CDR3 regions from RNA transcripts. First-round RT-PCR targeting the TCR CDR3 was performed with the HTBI primer set. TCRdb recomputed calls from the multiplex PCR reads with MiXCR, one row per CDR3 protein. The sample contains under 350,000 distinct CDR3 sequences, roughly an eighth of which appear only once. The diagnostic basis comprised clinical symptoms, serum thyroxine and TRAb, thyroid ultrasound and orbital computed tomography.

The sequence came from a middle-aged woman with Graves' hyperthyroidism. The chain links TRBV5-1 to TRBJ2-1; 8 bases fit TRBD2. The source material was blood. The CDR3 DNA follows: TGCGCCAGCAGCCCCGAGGGAGCGGGAGCGGATGAGCAGTTCTTC. It is translated as CASSPEGAGADEQFF. Using reference TRBV5-1 and TRBJ2-1 for the parts outside the CDR3, the full variable domain is KAGVTQTPRYLIKTRGQQVTLSCSPISGHRSVSWYQQTPGQGLQFLFEYFSETQRNKGNFPGRFSGRQFSNSRSEMNVSTLELGDSALYLCASSPEGAGADEQFFGPGTRLTVL.